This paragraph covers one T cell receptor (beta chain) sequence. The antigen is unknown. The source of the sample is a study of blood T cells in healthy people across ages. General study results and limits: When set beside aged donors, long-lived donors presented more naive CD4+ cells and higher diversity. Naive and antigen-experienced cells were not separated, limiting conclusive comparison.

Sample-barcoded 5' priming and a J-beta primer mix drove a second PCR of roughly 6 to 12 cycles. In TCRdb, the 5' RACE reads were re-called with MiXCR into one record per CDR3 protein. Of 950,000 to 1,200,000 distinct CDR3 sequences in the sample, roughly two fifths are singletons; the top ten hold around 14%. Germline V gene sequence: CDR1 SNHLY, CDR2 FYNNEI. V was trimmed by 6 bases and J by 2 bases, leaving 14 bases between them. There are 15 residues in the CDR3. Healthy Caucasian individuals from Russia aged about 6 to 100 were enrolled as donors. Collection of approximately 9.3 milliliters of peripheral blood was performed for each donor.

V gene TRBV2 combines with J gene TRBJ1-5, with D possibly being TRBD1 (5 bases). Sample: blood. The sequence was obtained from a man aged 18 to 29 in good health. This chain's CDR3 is CASRGSGAGNQPQHF. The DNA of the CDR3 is TGTGCCAGCAGAGGGAGCGGGGCAGGCAATCAGCCCCAGCATTTT.